The rows below give T cell receptor beta chains drawn from one sample of a study of immune heterogeneity within non-small cell lung tumors. MiXCR was run by TCRdb on the multiplex PCR reads, yielding one entry per CDR3 protein. The sample contains fewer than 3,000 distinct CDR3 sequences, roughly 40% of which appear only once. The sample taken for sequencing was lung tumor tissue. These receptor sequences come from a woman aged 45-65 years with non-small cell lung cancer. The CDR3 runs from the conserved cysteine through the conserved F or W. A D gene is named only where the DNA matches it firmly. A row's size may be missing; if present it is once, few, many or a size class.

CDR3aa,CDR3nt,j_gene,d_gene,abundance,v_gene
CSASSPRRLNTEAFF,TGCAGTGCTAGCTCTCCACGCAGGTTGAACACTGAAGCTTTCTTT,TRBJ1-1,NA,large,TRBV20-1
CASSQGLAGGLENIQYF,TGTGCCAGCAGCCAGGGACTAGCGGGAGGGCTGGAGAACATTCAGTACTTC,TRBJ2-4,TRBD2,medium-sized,TRBV28
CASSLLGADYGYTF,TGTGCCAGCAGTTTACTGGGGGCGGACTATGGCTACACCTTC,TRBJ1-2,NA,medium-sized,TRBV27
CAISERGDGNQPQHF,TGTGCCATCAGTGAGAGAGGGGACGGCAATCAGCCCCAGCATTTT,TRBJ1-5,NA,medium-sized,TRBV10-3
CASSISERYGYTF,TGTGCCAGTAGTATATCAGAGAGGTATGGCTACACCTTC,TRBJ1-2,NA,NA,TRBV19
CSPKGQPNTEAFF,TGCAGTCCCAAGGGACAGCCGAACACTGAAGCTTTCTTT,TRBJ1-1,TRBD1,medium-sized,TRBV20-1
CASVVARGNTGELFF,TGTGCCAGCGTGGTCGCAAGGGGCAACACCGGGGAGCTGTTTTTT,TRBJ2-2,NA,medium-sized,TRBV28
CASSFPGRDSPLHF,TGTGCCAGCAGTTTTCCGGGGAGGGATTCACCCCTCCACTTT,TRBJ1-6,NA,medium-sized,TRBV28
CASSLAAQQGQYF,TGTGCCAGCAGCTTAGCGGCCCAGCAGGGACAGTACTTC,TRBJ2-7,NA,medium-sized,TRBV7-2
CASSLISGGRNTEAFF,TGCGCCAGCAGCTTGATATCAGGGGGCCGGAACACTGAAGCTTTCTTT,TRBJ1-1,TRBD1,medium-sized,TRBV5-1
CASRGGAGGFGEQFF,TGTGCCAGCAGGGGAGGGGCGGGAGGTTTCGGTGAGCAGTTCTTC,TRBJ2-1,TRBD2,medium-sized,TRBV2
CASSPSGTGNQETQYF,TGTGCCAGCAGCCCTTCCGGGACAGGGAACCAAGAGACCCAGTACTTC,TRBJ2-5,TRBD1,few,TRBV7-9
CAWSVVSWPAPYEQYF,TGTGCCTGGAGTGTGGTTAGTTGGCCAGCCCCCTACGAGCAGTACTTC,TRBJ2-7,NA,large,TRBV30
CSAGDGTGYTDTQYF,TGCAGTGCTGGAGACGGGACAGGGTACACAGATACGCAGTATTTT,TRBJ2-3,TRBD1,medium-sized,TRBV20-1
CASSEAGDRGRFNQPQHF,TGTGCCAGCAGTGAAGCAGGAGACAGGGGGCGATTTAATCAGCCCCAGCATTTT,TRBJ1-5,TRBD1,medium-sized,TRBV2
CASRQGQDRNQPQHF,TGCGCCAGCAGACAGGGACAGGACAGGAATCAGCCCCAGCATTTT,TRBJ1-5,TRBD1,NA,TRBV5-1
CASSLWALGGVAQETQYF,TGTGCCAGCAGTTTATGGGCCCTAGGGGGGGTGGCTCAAGAGACCCAGTACTTC,TRBJ2-5,NA,medium-sized,TRBV27
CASSLRAGGNQPQHF,TGTGCCAGCAGCCTCCGAGCAGGGGGCAATCAGCCCCAGCATTTT,TRBJ1-5,NA,NA,TRBV11-2
CSATGGDGGGGYTF,TGCAGTGCTACCGGGGGGGATGGGGGAGGAGGCTACACCTTC,TRBJ1-2,NA,large,TRBV20-1
CASIRRQGDSPLHF,TGTGCCAGCATACGAAGACAGGGGGATTCACCCCTCCACTTT,TRBJ1-6,TRBD1,medium-sized,TRBV6-1
CATSDSEGLDNEQFF,TGTGCCACCAGTGATTCCGAAGGACTAGACAATGAGCAGTTCTTC,TRBJ2-1,TRBD2,few,TRBV24-1
CASRIAGNSQNYGYTF,TGTGCCAGCAGAATCGCTGGAAACAGCCAGAACTATGGCTACACCTTC,TRBJ1-2,NA,large,TRBV7-9
CASGFLTNDRGFYNEQFF,TGTGCTAGTGGTTTCCTAACAAACGACAGGGGGTTCTACAATGAGCAGTTCTTC,TRBJ2-1,TRBD1,NA,TRBV12-5
CASDRGQIDNQPQHF,TGTGCCAGTGACAGGGGCCAGATCGACAATCAGCCCCAGCATTTT,TRBJ1-5,TRBD1,NA,TRBV19
CSAREGLAGEETQYF,TGCAGTGCTAGAGAGGGACTAGCGGGAGAAGAGACCCAGTACTTC,TRBJ2-5,TRBD2,medium-sized,TRBV20-1
CSVETPVTSYEQYF,TGCAGCGTTGAGACACCAGTGACTTCCTACGAGCAGTACTTC,TRBJ2-7,NA,medium-sized,TRBV29-1
CATASGSYNEQFF,TGTGCCACCGCTAGCGGGAGCTACAATGAGCAGTTCTTC,TRBJ2-1,TRBD2,medium-sized,TRBV15
CASSQGTSGRNEQFF,TGTGCCAGCAGCCAAGGGACTAGCGGGAGGAATGAGCAGTTCTTC,TRBJ2-1,TRBD2,medium-sized,TRBV4-2
CSASGGAMGTDTQYF,TGCAGTGCTAGCGGGGGGGCGATGGGCACAGATACGCAGTATTTT,TRBJ2-3,TRBD2,medium-sized,TRBV20-1
CASSQVGRGGTDTQYF,TGCGCCAGCAGCCAAGTTGGGCGGGGGGGCACAGATACGCAGTATTTT,TRBJ2-3,TRBD2,medium-sized,TRBV4-1
CATSEGSYGYTF,TGTGCCACCAGTGAAGGTAGCTATGGCTACACCTTC,TRBJ1-2,NA,medium-sized,TRBV24-1
CSARDSGTNGGEDTQYF,TGCAGTGCTAGAGATTCGGGGACTAACGGGGGAGAAGATACGCAGTATTTT,TRBJ2-3,TRBD2,medium-sized,TRBV20-1
CASSYKEDSPEKLFF,TGTGCCAGCAGTTACAAGGAGGACAGCCCAGAAAAACTGTTTTTT,TRBJ1-4,NA,NA,TRBV6-2/TRBV6-3
CSTSDLPDEQFF,TGTTCCACCAGTGATTTGCCTGATGAGCAGTTCTTC,TRBJ2-1,NA,NA,TRBV24-1